A single sample is the source of the 27 T cell receptor beta chains below, sequenced in a study of T cell repertoires in cytomegalovirus infection. These receptors' antigens are unknown. Via MiXCR, TCRdb re-called the reads, giving one row per CDR3 protein. The sample lists 830,000 or so distinct CDR3 sequences, approximately 32% occurring once. The sequences come from cultured CD8+ T cells from PBMCs, collected from culture after CMV antigen stimulation. Receptor source: a human donor in good health (CMV status not recorded). Some clones in this sample may be carry-over from other donors' samples.

In its sample, this clonotype was seen a few times. The chain carries TRBV27 and TRBJ1-6; D is perhaps TRBD1 (5 bases). Germline V gene sequence: CDR1 MNHEY, CDR2 SMNVEV (reference sequence). Trimming shortened V by 8 bases and J by 7 bases, and 18 bases separated the two germline ends. The CDR3 has 15 residues. CDR3 amino acids: CASGLWPRVNSPLHF. The CDR3 coding sequence is TGTGCCAGCGGCCTTTGGCCCAGGGTCAATTCACCCCTCCACTTT.

This clonotype was seen a handful of times. This rearrangement joins TRBV7-9 to TRBJ2-3, with D perhaps matching TRBD2 (7 bases). Germline CDR1 and CDR2: SEHNR and FQNEAQ (reference sequence). The CDR3 contains 16 residues. With 3 bases removed from V and 0 bases from J, the gap between germline ends came to 13 bases. CDR3: CASSFGRGLSTDTQYF. The CDR3 DNA follows: TGTGCCAGCAGCTTCGGCAGGGGACTAAGCACAGATACGCAGTATTTT. The full variable domain, with the rest looked up from reference TRBV7-9 and TRBJ2-3, is DTGVSQNPRHKITKRGQNVTFRCDPISEHNRLYWYRQTLGQGPEFLTYFQNEAQLEKSRLLSDRFSAERPKGSFSTLEIQRTEQGDSAMYLCASSFGRGLSTDTQYFGPGTRLTVL.

This chain links TRBV6-5 with TRBJ1-4; D is perhaps TRBD1 (6 bases). The CDR3 sequence is 17 residues long. V was clipped by 0 bases and J by 5 bases, with 16 bases between them. Germline CDR1 is MNHEY and CDR2 is SVGAGI. CDR3: CASSYSSVGTPNEKLFF. The DNA of the CDR3 is TGTGCCAGCAGTTACTCGTCAGTGGGGACACCGAATGAAAAACTGTTTTTT.

This chain connects TRBV27 to TRBJ2-1, with 7 bases identical to TRBD1. Germline CDR1 reads MNHEY; CDR2 reads SMNVEV (reference sequence). The CDR3 is 13 residues long. Unmatched junction bases numbered 5, after V lost 2 bases and J lost 10 bases. CDR3 region: CASSLRGPSEQFF. The DNA of the CDR3 is TGTGCCAGCAGTTTAAGGGGGCCCAGCGAGCAGTTCTTC.

The V gene is TRBV27, the J gene TRBJ2-2; D might be TRBD2 (7 bases). The V end was cut by 6 bases, the J end by 2 bases, with 13 bases between. This CDR3 is 15 amino acids long. Germline CDR1 and CDR2: MNHEY and SMNVEV (reference sequence). The CDR3 DNA is TGTGCCAGCAGAACCGGGGGGCTCAACACCGGGGAGCTGTTTTTT. It translates to CASRTGGLNTGELFF.

Of note for this clonotype: At one end the junction does not follow the germline gene, possibly because of a read error. J is TRBJ2-3 and V is TRBV27; D is uncertain. The CDR3 spans 13 residues. Looked up from germline, CDR1 is MNHEY and CDR2 is SMNVEV (reference sequence). The CDR3 DNA reads as TGTGTCAGCAGTTTATCCCACCCTGATACGCAGTATTTT. Translating gives CVSSLSHPDTQYF.

In its sample, this clonotype was seen a few times. This chain joins TRBV12-3 or TRBV12-4 and TRBJ2-2; D not resolved. There are 13 residues in the CDR3. Trimming took off 10 bases at V and 5 bases at J, with 14 bases between the two ends. CDR3 DNA sequence: TGTGCCAACGAATTAGTTAGTACCGGGGAGCTGTTTTTT. Translating gives CANELVSTGELFF.

The CDR3 region is CASSLVKTGTDYEQYF. The CDR3 coding sequence is TGTGCCAGCAGCTTGGTGAAGACCGGGACAGACTACGAGCAGTACTTC. The J gene is TRBJ2-7, the V gene TRBV5-4; 7 nucleotides match TRBD1. The V gene's germline CDR1 is SGHNT and CDR2 YYREEE (reference sequence). J gave up 3 bases and V 0 bases, and 9 bases lay outside the gene matches. There are 16 residues in the CDR3. Based on the CDR3 plus reference TRBV5-4 and TRBJ2-7, the full variable domain is ETGVTQSPTHLIKTRGQQVTLRCSSQSGHNTVSWYQQALGQGPQFIFQYYREEENGRGNFPPRFSGLQFPNYSSELNVNALELDDSALYLCASSLVKTGTDYEQYFGPGTRLTVT.

V gene TRBV7-6 combines with J gene TRBJ2-7; possible D gene TRBD2, 5 bases. Germline CDR1 and CDR2: SGHVS and FNYEAQ. V was pared by 8 bases and J by 0 bases, with 14 bases between. The CDR3 is 14 amino acids. As DNA, the CDR3 is TGTGCCAGCGGGGAGACCCCCAGCTCCTACGAGCAGTACTTC. Translation: CASGETPSSYEQYF. Full variable domain (missing parts from reference TRBV7-6 and TRBJ2-7): GAGVSQSPRYKVTKRGQDVALRCDPISGHVSLYWYRQALGQGPEFLTYFNYEAQQDKSGLPNDRFSAERPEGSISTLTIQRTEQRDSAMYRCASGETPSSYEQYFGPGTRLTVT.

Of note for this clonotype: A read error may explain this, as a much larger clone is one base away. The chain employs TRBV7-8 and TRBJ2-7; D is uncertain. V was clipped by 5 bases and J by 3 bases, with 11 bases between them. Germline V gives CDR1 SGHVS, CDR2 FQNEAQ. There are 13 residues in the CDR3. CDR3 region: CASSTRNLYEQYV. DNA of the CDR3: TGTGCCAGCAGCACCCGGAACCTCTACGAGCAGTACGTC.

This clonotype was seen a few times. J is TRBJ1-2 and V is TRBV10-3, with 8 nucleotides matching TRBD1. This CDR3 has 14 amino acids. The germline V gene has CDR1 ENHRY and CDR2 SYGVKD. With V trimmed by 6 bases and J by 1 base, 4 bases remained unmatched. CDR3 protein: CAIRITGGNYGYTF. The CDR3 DNA reads as TGTGCCATCAGGATAACAGGGGGTAACTATGGCTACACCTTC.

This clonotype appeared a few times. The CDR3 bases are TGCGCCAGCAGTGAGTCGGGACTCATGGGGGCTTTCTTT. Protein: CASSESGLMGAFF. The chain employs TRBV10-2 and TRBJ1-1, with D tentatively TRBD1 (5 bases). Trimming removed 0 bases at V and 11 bases at J, with 13 bases between. The CDR3 sequence is 13 residues long. CDR1 and CDR2 (germline): WSHSY, SAAADI.

This clonotype came up a few times. This chain uses TRBV2 with TRBJ2-3; D is uncertain. Germline V lookup: CDR1 SNHLY, CDR2 FYNNEI. The CDR3 contains 11 residues. Trimming stripped 8 bases from V and 1 base from J, with 4 bases between. The CDR3 DNA reads TGTGCCAGCGGGGGCACAGATACGCAGTATTTT. Translation: CASGGTDTQYF.

This chain links TRBV7-9 with TRBJ1-4; D is perhaps TRBD1 (5 bases). This CDR3 region has 14 residues. From germline, CDR1 is SEHNR and CDR2 FQNEAQ (reference sequence). V gave up 5 bases and J gave up 4 bases, with 11 bases separating them. CDR3 in amino acids: CASSHGGSNEKLFF. As DNA, the CDR3 is TGTGCCAGCAGCCATGGGGGGAGTAATGAAAAACTGTTTTTT.

This clonotype was seen more than once but under ten times. The rearrangement uses TRBV6-2 or TRBV6-3 and TRBJ1-5, with 7 bases matching TRBD1. In germline, CDR1 is MNHEY, CDR2 SVGEGT. The CDR3 spans 15 residues. With 7 bases clipped from V and 1 base from J, the junction kept 7 bases outside the gene matches. The CDR3 spells CASTATGRSNQPQHF. CDR3 bases: TGTGCCAGCACGGCGACAGGGAGGAGCAATCAGCCCCAGCATTTT.

V usage is TRBV5-4 and J usage is TRBJ2-1, with D unclear. V was shortened by 4 bases and J by 1 base, with 9 bases between the two germline ends. CDR1 and CDR2 (germline): SGHNT, YYREEE (reference sequence). This CDR3 comprises 14 residues. As DNA, the CDR3 is TGTGCCAGCAGCCCGGACGGTTCCTACAATGAGCAGTTCTTC. It specifies CASSPDGSYNEQFF.

The sample holds many counts of this clonotype. The chain links TRBV6-1 to TRBJ2-1, with TRBD2 identical over 8 bases. The CDR3 runs 15 residues. The V and J ends lost 9 bases and 4 bases, in that order; junction bases with no gene match: 11. Looked up from germline, CDR1 is MNHNS and CDR2 is SASEGT. This CDR3 is CASSAGRGVYNEQFF. The CDR3 DNA reads as TGTGCCAGTTCCGCGGGGCGGGGGGTTTACAATGAGCAGTTCTTC.

This clonotype was found many times. The V and J genes are TRBV7-8 and TRBJ1-1; 8 positions match TRBD1. Per the germline V gene, CDR1 is SGHVS and CDR2 is FQNEAQ. Unmatched junction bases numbered 13, after V lost 5 bases and J lost 5 bases. The CDR3 is 16 residues long. In nucleotides, the CDR3 is TGTGCCAGCAGCCCAGTAGGAACAGGGGGAGGGACTGAAGCTTTCTTT. Protein sequence: CASSPVGTGGGTEAFF. The entire variable domain, with the rest obtained from reference TRBV7-8 and TRBJ1-1, is as follows: GAGVSQSPRYKVAKRGQDVALRCDPISGHVSLFWYQQALGQGPEFLTYFQNEAQLDKSGLPSDRFFAERPEGSVSTLKIQRTQQEDSAVYLCASSPVGTGGGTEAFFGQGTRLTVV.

Comment on this clonotype: An end of the junction does not agree with germline; a read error may underlie this. The chain employs TRBV20-1 and TRBJ2-1; 11 bases line up with TRBD2. The CDR3 loop spans 17 amino acids. The germline gives CDR1 DFQATT, CDR2 SNEGSKA (reference sequence). CDR3: CSAREGTSGTSYNEQFF. In DNA form, the CDR3 reads TGCAGTGCTAGAGAGGGGACTAGCGGAACCTCCTACAACGAGCAGTTCTTC.

The chain combines TRBV27 with TRBJ1-2; a possible D gene is TRBD1 (5 bases). Germline CDR1 is MNHEY and CDR2 is SMNVEV (reference sequence). The CDR3 runs 14 residues. Trimming left V 5 bases short and J 4 bases short, with 14 bases between. The CDR3: CASSPRGVSYGYTF. CDR3 nucleotide sequence: TGTGCCAGCAGTCCCCGGGGGGTTAGCTATGGCTACACCTTC.

The CDR3 DNA reads TGCAGCGCCCCCCCCACAGTCGGCACTGAAGCTTTCTTT. This gives the protein CSAPPTVGTEAFF. The chain has TRBV29-1 and TRBJ1-1, with unresolved D. Trimming stripped 7 bases from V and 4 bases from J, with 16 bases between. Germline CDR1 and CDR2: SQVTM and ANQGSEA. This CDR3 has 13 amino acids.

V and J are TRBV5-4 and TRBJ2-5; D is perhaps TRBD2 (6 bases). Germline V gives CDR1 SGHNT, CDR2 YYREEE (reference sequence). Trimming left V 2 bases short and J 5 bases short, with 13 bases between. The CDR3 loop spans 14 amino acids. The DNA of the CDR3 is TGTGCCAGCAGCTTCGACTCCCGGGAGGAGACCCAGTACTTC. Translation: CASSFDSREETQYF.

Regarding this clonotype: A much larger clonotype is one base distant, so this may be a read error. The chain links TRBV19 to TRBJ1-2; the D is unclear. The CDR3 spans 12 residues. In germline, CDR1 is LNHDA, CDR2 SQIVND (reference sequence). CDR3 DNA: TGTACCAGTAGCCGTGAACGCTCCGGGTCCTTCTTC. Translating it yields CTSSRERSGSFF.

The chain is built from TRBV27 and TRBJ2-7; 12 nucleotides line up with TRBD2. CDR1 is MNHEY and CDR2 is SMNVEV in the germline V gene (reference sequence). The J segment lost 7 bases and the V segment lost 5 bases, leaving 6 bases of the junction unmatched. The CDR3 is 14 amino acids. The CDR3 DNA reads as TGTGCCAGCAGTCCTAGCGGGGGGGCCAGGGAGCAGTACTTC. It codes for CASSPSGGAREQYF.

A few counts support this clonotype. This rearrangement joins TRBV6-1 to TRBJ2-3; D is possibly TRBD2 (6 bases). The germline gives CDR1 MNHNS, CDR2 SASEGT. The V end lost 0 bases, the J end lost 2 bases, and 15 bases lay between the germline ends. This CDR3 contains 17 residues. CDR3 in amino acids: CASSEAGEASYTDTQYF. CDR3 DNA sequence: TGTGCCAGCAGTGAAGCGGGGGAGGCCTCCTACACAGATACGCAGTATTTT.

The CDR3 sequence: CASNLGGGAEQFF. The CDR3 DNA sequence: TGTGCCAGCAACTTAGGGGGGGGGGCTGAGCAGTTCTTC. This rearrangement joins TRBV6-2 or TRBV6-3 to TRBJ2-1; tentatively, D is TRBD2 (7 bases). CDR1 MNHEY and CDR2 SVGEGT come from the germline V gene. The CDR3 totals 13 residues. Trimming took 7 bases from V and 9 from J, leaving 16 bases between them.

The V gene is TRBV9, the J gene TRBJ2-7, with D perhaps TRBD2 (7 bases). This CDR3 has 14 amino acids. Germline CDR1 and CDR2: SGDLS and YYNGEE. With 4 bases removed from V and 6 bases from J, the gap between germline ends came to 17 bases. CDR3 DNA: TGTGCCAGCAGCCCCGGGGGGCGCAGTCTCGAGCAGTACTTC. Amino acids: CASSPGGRSLEQYF.